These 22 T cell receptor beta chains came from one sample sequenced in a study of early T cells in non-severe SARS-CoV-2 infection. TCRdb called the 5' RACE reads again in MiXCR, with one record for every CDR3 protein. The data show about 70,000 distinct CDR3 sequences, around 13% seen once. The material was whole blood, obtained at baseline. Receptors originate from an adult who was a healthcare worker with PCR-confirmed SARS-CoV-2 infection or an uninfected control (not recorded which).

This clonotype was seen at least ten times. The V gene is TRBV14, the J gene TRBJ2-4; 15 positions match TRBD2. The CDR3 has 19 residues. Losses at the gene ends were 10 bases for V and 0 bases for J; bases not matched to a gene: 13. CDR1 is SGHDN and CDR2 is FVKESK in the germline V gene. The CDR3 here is CATRDWGLAGGSAKNIQYF. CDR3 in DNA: TGTGCCACCAGGGACTGGGGACTAGCGGGAGGATCAGCCAAAAACATTCAGTACTTC.

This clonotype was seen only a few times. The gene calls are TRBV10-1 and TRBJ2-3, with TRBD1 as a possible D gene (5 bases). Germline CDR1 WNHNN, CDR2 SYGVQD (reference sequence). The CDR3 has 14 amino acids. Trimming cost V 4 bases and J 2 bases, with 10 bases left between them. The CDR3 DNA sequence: TGCGCCAGCAGTGGCAAGGGGCACACAGATACGCAGTATTTT. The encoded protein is CASSGKGHTDTQYF.

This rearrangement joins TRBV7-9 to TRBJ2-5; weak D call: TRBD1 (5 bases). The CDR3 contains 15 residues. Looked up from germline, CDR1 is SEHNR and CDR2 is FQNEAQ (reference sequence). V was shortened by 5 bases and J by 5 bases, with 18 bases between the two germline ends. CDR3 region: CASSARPGQMETQYF. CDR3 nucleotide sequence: TGTGCCAGCAGCGCCCGGCCAGGGCAGATGGAGACCCAGTACTTC. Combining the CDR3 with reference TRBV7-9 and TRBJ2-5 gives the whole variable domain DTGVSQNPRHKITKRGQNVTFRCDPISEHNRLYWYRQTLGQGPEFLTYFQNEAQLEKSRLLSDRFSAERPKGSFSTLEIQRTEQGDSAMYLCASSARPGQMETQYFGPGTRLLVL.

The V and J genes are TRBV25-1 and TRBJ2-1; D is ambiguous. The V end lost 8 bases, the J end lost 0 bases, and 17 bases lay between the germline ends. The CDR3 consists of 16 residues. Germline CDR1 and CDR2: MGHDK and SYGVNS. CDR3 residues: CASGRPGSISYNEQFF. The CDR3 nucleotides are TGTGCCAGCGGGCGCCCGGGCAGTATCTCCTACAATGAGCAGTTCTTC.

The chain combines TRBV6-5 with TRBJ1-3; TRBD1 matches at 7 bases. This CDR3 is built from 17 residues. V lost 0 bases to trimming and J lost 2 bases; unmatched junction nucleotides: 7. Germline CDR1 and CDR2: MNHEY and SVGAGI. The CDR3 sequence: CASSYSSGTAPGNTIYF. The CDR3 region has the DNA TGTGCCAGCAGTTACTCGAGCGGGACAGCACCTGGAAACACCATATATTTT.

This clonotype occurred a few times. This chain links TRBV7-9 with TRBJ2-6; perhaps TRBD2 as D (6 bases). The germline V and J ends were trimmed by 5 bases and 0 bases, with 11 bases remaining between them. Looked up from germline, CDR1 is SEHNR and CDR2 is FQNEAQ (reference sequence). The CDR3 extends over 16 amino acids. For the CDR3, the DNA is TGTGCCAGCAGCCTGACTAGTTTCTCTGGGGCCAACGTCCTGACTTTC. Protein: CASSLTSFSGANVLTF.

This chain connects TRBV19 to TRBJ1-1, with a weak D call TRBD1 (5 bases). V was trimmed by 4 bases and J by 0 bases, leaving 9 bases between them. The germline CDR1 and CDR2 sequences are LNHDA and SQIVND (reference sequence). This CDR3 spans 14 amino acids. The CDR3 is CASSKQVMNTEAFF. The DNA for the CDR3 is TGTGCCAGTAGTAAACAGGTGATGAACACTGAAGCTTTCTTT.

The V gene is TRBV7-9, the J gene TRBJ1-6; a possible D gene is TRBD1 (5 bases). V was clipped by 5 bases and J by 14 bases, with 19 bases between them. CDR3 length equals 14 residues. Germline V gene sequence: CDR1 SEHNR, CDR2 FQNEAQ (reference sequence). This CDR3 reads CASSALDTGTSLHF. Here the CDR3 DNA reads TGTGCCAGCAGCGCGTTGGACACCGGCACTTCCCTCCACTTT. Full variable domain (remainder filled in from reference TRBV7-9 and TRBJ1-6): DTGVSQNPRHKITKRGQNVTFRCDPISEHNRLYWYRQTLGQGPEFLTYFQNEAQLEKSRLLSDRFSAERPKGSFSTLEIQRTEQGDSAMYLCASSALDTGTSLHFGNGTRLTVT.

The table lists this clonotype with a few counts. The CDR3 is CASSLIAGELFF. DNA of the CDR3: TGCGCCAGCAGTCTCATAGCCGGGGAGCTGTTTTTT. The rearrangement links TRBV10-2 to TRBJ2-2; D is undetermined. The germline V and J ends were trimmed by 5 bases and 6 bases, with 7 bases remaining between them. This CDR3 is 12 amino acids long. The germline CDR1 and CDR2 sequences are WSHSY and SAAADI.

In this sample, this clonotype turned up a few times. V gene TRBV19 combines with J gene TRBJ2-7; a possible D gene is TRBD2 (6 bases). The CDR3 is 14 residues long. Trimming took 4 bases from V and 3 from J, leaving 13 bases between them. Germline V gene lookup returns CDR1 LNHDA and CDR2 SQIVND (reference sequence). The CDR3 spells CASSSGTSFYEQYF. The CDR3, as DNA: TGTGCCAGTAGTAGCGGGACTTCTTTCTACGAGCAGTACTTC.

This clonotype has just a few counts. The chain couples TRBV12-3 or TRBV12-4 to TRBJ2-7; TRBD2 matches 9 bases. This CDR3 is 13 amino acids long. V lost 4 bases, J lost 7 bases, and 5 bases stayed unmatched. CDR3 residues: CASSWRGGWEQYF. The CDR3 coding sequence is TGTGCCAGCAGTTGGCGGGGGGGCTGGGAGCAGTACTTC.

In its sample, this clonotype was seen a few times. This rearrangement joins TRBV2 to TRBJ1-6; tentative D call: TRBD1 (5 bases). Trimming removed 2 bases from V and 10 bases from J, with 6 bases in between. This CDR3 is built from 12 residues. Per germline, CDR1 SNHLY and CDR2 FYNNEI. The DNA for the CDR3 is TGTGCCAGCAGTGAAAGGGGCTCACCCCTCCACTTT. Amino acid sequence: CASSERGSPLHF. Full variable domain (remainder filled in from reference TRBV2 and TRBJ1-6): EPEVTQTPSHQVTQMGQEVILRCVPISNHLYFYWYRQILGQKVEFLVSFYNNEISEKSEIFDDQFSVERPDGSNFTLKIRSTKLEDSAMYFCASSERGSPLHFGNGTRLTVT.

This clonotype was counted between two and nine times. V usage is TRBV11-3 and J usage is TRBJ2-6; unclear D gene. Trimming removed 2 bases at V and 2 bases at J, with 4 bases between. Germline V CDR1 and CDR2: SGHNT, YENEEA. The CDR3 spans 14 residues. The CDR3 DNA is TGTGCCAGCAGCTTAAAGGCTGGGGCCAACGTCCTGACTTTC. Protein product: CASSLKAGANVLTF.

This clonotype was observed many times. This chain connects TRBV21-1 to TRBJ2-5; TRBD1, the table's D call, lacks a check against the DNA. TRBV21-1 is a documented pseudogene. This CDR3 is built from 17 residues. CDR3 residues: CASSKIPRDRDKETQYF. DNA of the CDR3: TGTGCCAGCAGCAAAATCCCGCGTGACAGGGACAAAGAGACCCAGTACTTC.

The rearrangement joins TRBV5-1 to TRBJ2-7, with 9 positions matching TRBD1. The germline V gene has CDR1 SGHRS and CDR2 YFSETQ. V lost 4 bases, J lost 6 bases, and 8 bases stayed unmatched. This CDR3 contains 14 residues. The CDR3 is CASSRDRAPAEQYF. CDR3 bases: TGCGCCAGCAGCAGGGACAGGGCTCCCGCCGAGCAGTACTTC.

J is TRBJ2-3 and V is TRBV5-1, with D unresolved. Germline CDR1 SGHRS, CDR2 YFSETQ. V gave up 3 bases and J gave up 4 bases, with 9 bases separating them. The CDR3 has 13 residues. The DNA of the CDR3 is TGCGCCAGCAGCTCCCTTGAATCAGATACGCAGTATTTT. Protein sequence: CASSSLESDTQYF.

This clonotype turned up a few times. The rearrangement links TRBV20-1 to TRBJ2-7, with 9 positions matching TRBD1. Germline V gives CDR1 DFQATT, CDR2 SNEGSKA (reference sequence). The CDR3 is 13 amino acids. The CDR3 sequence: CRPSGQGSYEQYF. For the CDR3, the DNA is TGCAGACCTTCGGGACAGGGCTCCTACGAGCAGTACTTC.

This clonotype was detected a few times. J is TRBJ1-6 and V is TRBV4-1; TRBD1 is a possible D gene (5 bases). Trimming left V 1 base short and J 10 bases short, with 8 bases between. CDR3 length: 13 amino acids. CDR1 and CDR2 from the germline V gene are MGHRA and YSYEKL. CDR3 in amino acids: CASSQATDSPLHF. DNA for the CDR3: TGCGCCAGCAGCCAAGCGACAGACTCACCCCTCCACTTT.

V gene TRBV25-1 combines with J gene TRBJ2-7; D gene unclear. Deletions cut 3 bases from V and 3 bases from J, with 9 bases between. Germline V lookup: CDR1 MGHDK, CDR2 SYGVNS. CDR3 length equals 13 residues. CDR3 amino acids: CASSDSGFYEQYF. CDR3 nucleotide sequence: TGTGCCAGCAGTGATTCAGGCTTCTACGAGCAGTACTTC.

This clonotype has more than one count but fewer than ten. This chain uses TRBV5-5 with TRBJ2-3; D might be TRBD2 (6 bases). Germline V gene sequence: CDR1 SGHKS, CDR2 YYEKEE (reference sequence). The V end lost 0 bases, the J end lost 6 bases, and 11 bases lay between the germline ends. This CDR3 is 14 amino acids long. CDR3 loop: CASSLASVEDTQYF. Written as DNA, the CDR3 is TGTGCCAGCAGCTTGGCTAGCGTCGAGGATACGCAGTATTTT.

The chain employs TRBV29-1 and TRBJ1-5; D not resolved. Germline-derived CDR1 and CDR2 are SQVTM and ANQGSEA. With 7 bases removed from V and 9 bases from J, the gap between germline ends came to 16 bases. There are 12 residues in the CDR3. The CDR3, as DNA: TGCAGCGGAGGACCCTCCGAGGGGCCCCAGCATTTT. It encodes CSGGPSEGPQHF.

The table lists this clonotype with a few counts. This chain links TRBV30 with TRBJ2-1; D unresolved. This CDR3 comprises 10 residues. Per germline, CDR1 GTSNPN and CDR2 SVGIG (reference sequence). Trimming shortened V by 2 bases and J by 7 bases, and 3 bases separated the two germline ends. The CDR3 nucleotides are TGTGCCTGGAGTATGAATGAGCAGTTCTTC. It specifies CAWSMNEQFF.